This TCR beta chain is drawn from a study of T cells in Graves' hyperthyroidism and ophthalmopathy. Amplification yielded TCR beta CDR3 regions, with RNA transcripts as the source. The HTBI set primed first-round TCR CDR3 RT-PCR. Each CDR3 protein gets one entry after TCRdb re-called the multiplex PCR reads with MiXCR. The sample carries about 640,000 distinct CDR3 sequences, less than 25% recorded once. In its sample, this clonotype was seen many times. Sequencing was done on a sample of blood. The origin of this receptor is a man aged 30-40 years with Graves' ophthalmopathy.

The CDR3 loop is CASSLGTGTGYTF. The CDR3 nucleotides read TGCGCCAGCAGCTTGGGGACAGGGACCGGCTACACCTTC. The J gene is TRBJ1-2, the V gene TRBV5-1, with 8 bases lining up with TRBD1. CDR1 and CDR2 (germline): SGHRS, YFSETQ. J lost 8 bases, V lost 0 bases, and 3 bases had no gene match. The CDR3 is 13 residues long.